Following are 18 T cell receptor beta chains from one sample sequenced in a study of monozygotic twins with inflammatory bowel disease. TCRdb re-called the 5' RACE reads; every CDR3 protein appears as one record, without DNA. Its listing shows just over 300,000 distinct CDR3 sequences. The sequenced material came from blood. These receptors all stem from a human donor with ulcerative colitis or Crohn's disease, or a healthy co-twin of an affected twin (not recorded which).

V and J are TRBV24-1 and TRBJ1-5; the TCRdb D gene call, TRBD1, has no DNA to confirm it. Looked up from germline, CDR1 is KGHDR and CDR2 is SFDVKD. The CDR3 is made up of 14 amino acids. The CDR3 sequence is CATSHRGSNQPQHF.

This sequence joins TRBV29-1 and TRBJ2-5; TCRdb picks TRBD1, but there is no DNA to check that call. Germline CDR1 reads SQVTM; CDR2 reads ANQGSEA. The CDR3 sequence is 16 residues long. The CDR3 spells CSAGTGKSPLQETQYF.

The gene calls are TRBV5-6 and TRBJ1-2; the TCRdb call, TRBD1, lacks DNA for checking. CDR1 is SGHDT, CDR2 YYEEEE, per germline. The CDR3 runs 13 residues. The CDR3 loop is CASSAQGYYGYTF.

CDR3 region: CASSLGQGNNSPLHF. The rearrangement links TRBV5-1 to TRBJ1-6; TCRdb gives TRBD1 as the D gene, but with no DNA this cannot be confirmed. Looked up from germline, CDR1 is SGHRS and CDR2 is YFSETQ. There are 15 residues in the CDR3.

The chain joins TRBV5-1 to TRBJ2-7; TCRdb's D gene call, TRBD1, goes unchecked for lack of DNA. The CDR3 runs to 15 residues. CDR1 and CDR2 from the germline V gene are SGHRS and YFSETQ. The chain's CDR3 is CASSSHRGRAYEQYF.

The gene calls are TRBV28 and TRBJ2-5; TCRdb names TRBD2, which stays unverified in the absence of DNA. The germline CDR1 and CDR2 sequences are MDHEN and SYDVKM. CDR3 length equals 17 residues. The CDR3 sequence: CASSNPYQRGVQETQYF. The variable domain in full, completed from reference TRBV28 and TRBJ2-5, reads DVKVTQSSRYLVKRTGEKVFLECVQDMDHENMFWYRQDPGLGLRLIYFSYDVKMKEKGDIPEGYSVSREKKERFSLILESASTNQTSMYLCASSNPYQRGVQETQYFGPGTRLLVL.

This chain links TRBV7-3 with TRBJ2-2. Per the germline V gene, CDR1 is SGHTA and CDR2 is FQGTGA. This CDR3 is built from 13 residues. CDR3 sequence reads: CASSLIGTGELFF.

This chain joins TRBV27 and TRBJ2-1. The CDR3 sequence is 16 residues long. CDR1 and CDR2 from the germline V gene are MNHEY and SMNVEV (reference sequence). The CDR3 protein is CASSLSRVGVENEQFF.

The chain has TRBV5-1 and TRBJ1-2. The CDR3 sequence is 13 residues long. Germline CDR1 SGHRS, CDR2 YFSETQ. CDR3 loop: CASSLVRELGYTF.

The CDR3 spells CASSQGGTGLDEQYF. V gene TRBV4-3 combines with J gene TRBJ2-7; checking the TCRdb D call of TRBD1 is not possible without DNA. This CDR3 spans 15 amino acids. Germline CDR1 reads LGHNA; CDR2 reads YSLEER.

The gene calls are TRBV30 and TRBJ2-7; TCRdb outputs TRBD1, but without DNA this stays unchecked. CDR3 size: 13 residues. Germline V gene sequence: CDR1 GTSNPN, CDR2 SVGIG (reference sequence). The CDR3 sequence is CAWKVAGGYEQYF.

This chain uses TRBV10-3 with TRBJ2-7; absent DNA, TCRdb's TRBD2 call cannot be checked. The germline gives CDR1 ENHRY, CDR2 SYGVKD. The CDR3 has 15 residues. CDR3 in amino acids: CAISDTGRETYEQYF.

The rearrangement uses TRBV20-1 and TRBJ2-1; TCRdb indicates TRBD1, and absent DNA this call remains unverified. Germline loops: CDR1 DFQATT, CDR2 SNEGSKA (reference sequence). The CDR3 totals 11 residues. The CDR3 protein is CSVQGTHEQFF.

The genes are TRBV6-5 and TRBJ1-6. Germline V lookup: CDR1 MNHEY, CDR2 SVGAGI. This CDR3 has 14 residues. The CDR3 protein is CASSYRESNSPLHF.

The CDR3 spells CASSPLEAYYGYTF. This chain joins TRBV28 and TRBJ1-2. The CDR3 is 14 residues long. Germline assignment: CDR1 MDHEN and CDR2 SYDVKM.

The chain is built from TRBV4-3 and TRBJ1-6; TCRdb reports TRBD1, a call that lacks DNA to check it against. Germline CDR1 is LGHNA and CDR2 is YSLEER. This CDR3 has 14 residues. The CDR3 loop reads CASSQVRGGSPLHF.

The V and J genes are TRBV20-1 and TRBJ2-2; TCRdb's assignment of TRBD2 cannot be checked, as there is no DNA. The CDR3 is 17 residues long. Germline lookup yields CDR1 DFQATT and CDR2 SNEGSKA (reference sequence). Here the CDR3 reads CSARDITSSGRAWELFF.

The chain couples TRBV24-1 to TRBJ1-2. The CDR3 consists of 14 residues. CDR1 KGHDR and CDR2 SFDVKD come from the germline V gene. Here the CDR3 reads CATSVGSRFGGYTF.